The following is a TCR beta chain sequence with its context. By share, this clone ranks as medium-sized (0.01 to 0.1%). Its recognized antigen is unknown. Qualities for individual bases were not recorded, and no much larger clone is one base off. The CDR3 regions of human TCRbeta chains were analyzed by immunosequencing. In the source study's methods: TCRs in the repertoires were matched against a reference library of SARS-CoV-2-specific TCRs that had been generated with the MIRA antigen-specificity platform. Breadth was defined as the fraction of unique TCRs that were SARS-CoV-2-associated. Depth was defined as the fraction of total T cells that were SARS-CoV-2-associated. Each spike-specific TCR was assigned to its reactive spike region and to a CD4 or CD8 class using the MIRA data. Log10-transformed breadth and depth values were compared by one-way ANOVA with Sidak's multiple comparisons tests. TCRdb retrieved this table from immuneACCESS and kept in-frame rearrangements only. Not all clones are present; in checked studies, unresolved V genes account for under half, and no reason is known for the remainder. V, J and clone size reflect that table, while D and trimming were determined from the DNA. The sample profile shows 90,000 to 120,000 clones; 70% to 90% of them were found once. The top ten hold roughly 2.5% of the sample.

Interpreted using the paper, the time point label stands for: about 28 days (+/-7) after the second vaccine dose. AZD1222 recipients given second doses at about 4 weeks or at about 12 weeks were pooled, since spike-specific TCR depth and breadth were not found to differ between the two schedules. Vaccinee samples came from UK trials COV001 and COV002, including a single-blind randomized controlled phase 2/3 trial of AZD1222 (ChAdOx1 nCoV-19) in healthy adults. Trial participant PBMC samples were collected at day 0 and day 28 after the second dose for TCRbeta chain sequencing. The CDR3 numbers 19 residues from cysteine through phenylalanine. Of all the DNA, just the CDR3 is kept, 57 bases in frame from base 1. For this chain, trimming is 0 bases at the V end and 1 base at the J end, and the number of junction bases without a gene match is 7. Taken from the germline V gene, the CDR1 and CDR2 loops are MGHRA and YSYEKL.

The data stem from a study of T cell responses to AZD1222 COVID-19 vaccine (dated by TCRdb to about 2021). Study-level background: TCR sequencing was performed for over 230 trial participants, of whom about 210 were given two doses of AZD1222 and around 25 were given two doses of MenACWY control vaccine. Trial participants were enrolled into age subgroups of 18-55, 56-69 and 70-plus years, which contained 148, 28 and 57 TCR-sequenced participants, respectively.

Here is what the overall study found, with its caveats: Because no day 14 peak-response samples were available, repertoires were characterized only after the peak T cell response. CD4 TCRs associated with the vaccine covered the entire spike protein, and the dominant responses were in regions 160-218 and 743-854. Participants were mostly white British and included more females than males, and it was suggested by the authors that clonal diversity may have been underestimated. After two AZD1222 doses, spike-specific TCR breadth and depth were significantly higher than at day 0 and than in MenACWY recipients. Only five to seven AZD1222 recipients were SARS-CoV-2 seropositive at baseline, limiting conclusions about previously exposed vaccinees. Reportedly, almost half of the unique spike-specific TCRs recognized epitopes lying outside the regions that are mutated in the B.1.351 and B.1.1.7 variants. In the small 56-69-year group, the increase in depth fell short of significance, most likely because of low power.

The chain is encoded by TRBV4-1 joined to TRBJ2-7, with 15 central nucleotides matching TRBD2. This specimen was peripheral blood, taken 28 days after the second AZD1222 dose. The receptor was derived from an adult who received the AZD1222 COVID-19 vaccine. The nucleotide sequence reads TGCGCCAGCAGCCAAGATATTTTTGGGACTAGCGGGAGGTCCTACGAGCAGTACTTC. Its translation reads: CASSQDIFGTSGRSYEQYF.